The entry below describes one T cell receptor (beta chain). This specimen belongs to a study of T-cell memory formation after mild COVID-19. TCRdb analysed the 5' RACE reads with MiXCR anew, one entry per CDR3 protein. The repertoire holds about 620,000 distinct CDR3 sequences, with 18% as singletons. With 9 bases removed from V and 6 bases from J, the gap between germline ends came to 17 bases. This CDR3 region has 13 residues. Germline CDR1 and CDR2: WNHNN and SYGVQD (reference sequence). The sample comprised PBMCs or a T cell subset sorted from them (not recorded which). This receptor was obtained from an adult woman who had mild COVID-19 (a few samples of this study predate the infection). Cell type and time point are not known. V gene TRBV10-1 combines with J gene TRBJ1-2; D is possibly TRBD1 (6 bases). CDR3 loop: CARGDRTGNGYTF. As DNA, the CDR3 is TGCGCCAGGGGTGACAGGACCGGGAATGGCTACACCTTC.